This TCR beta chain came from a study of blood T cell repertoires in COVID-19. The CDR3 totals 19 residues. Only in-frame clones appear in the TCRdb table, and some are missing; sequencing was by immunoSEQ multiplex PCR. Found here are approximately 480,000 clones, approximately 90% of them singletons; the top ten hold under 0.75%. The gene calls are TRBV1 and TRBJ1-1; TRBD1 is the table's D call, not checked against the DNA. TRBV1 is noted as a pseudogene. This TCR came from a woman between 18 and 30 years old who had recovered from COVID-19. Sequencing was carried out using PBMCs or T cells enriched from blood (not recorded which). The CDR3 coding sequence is TGCACCAGCAGCCCGCCCCTCAAACCCGGGACACCCAGGAGCACTGAAGCTTTCTTT. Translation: CTSSPPLKPGTPRSTEAFF.